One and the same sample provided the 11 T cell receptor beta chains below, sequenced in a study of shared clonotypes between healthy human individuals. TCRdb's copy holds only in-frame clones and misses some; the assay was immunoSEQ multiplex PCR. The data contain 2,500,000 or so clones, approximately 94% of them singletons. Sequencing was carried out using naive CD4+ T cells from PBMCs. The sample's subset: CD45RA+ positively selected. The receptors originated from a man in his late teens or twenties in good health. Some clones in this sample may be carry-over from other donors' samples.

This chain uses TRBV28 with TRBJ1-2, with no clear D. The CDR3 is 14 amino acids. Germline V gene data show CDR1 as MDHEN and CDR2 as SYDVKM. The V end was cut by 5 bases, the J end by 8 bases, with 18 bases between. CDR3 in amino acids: CASSPSYGPWGYTF. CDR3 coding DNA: TGTGCCAGCAGTCCCTCCTACGGCCCGTGGGGCTACACCTTC.

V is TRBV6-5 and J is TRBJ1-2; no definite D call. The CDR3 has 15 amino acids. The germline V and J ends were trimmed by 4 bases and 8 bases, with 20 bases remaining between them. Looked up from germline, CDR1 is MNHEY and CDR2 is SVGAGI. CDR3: CASSSIDRPSLGYTF. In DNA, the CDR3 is TGTGCCAGCAGTTCCATCGATCGACCGAGTCTCGGCTACACCTTC.

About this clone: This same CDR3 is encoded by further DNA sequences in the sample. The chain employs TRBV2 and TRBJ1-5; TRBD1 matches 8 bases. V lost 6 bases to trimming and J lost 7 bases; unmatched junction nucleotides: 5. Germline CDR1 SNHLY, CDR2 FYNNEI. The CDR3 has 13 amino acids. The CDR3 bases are TGTGCCAGCAGCGGACAGGGTGTACAGCCCCAGCATTTT. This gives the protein CASSGQGVQPQHF. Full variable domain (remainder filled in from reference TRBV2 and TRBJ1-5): EPEVTQTPSHQVTQMGQEVILRCVPISNHLYFYWYRQILGQKVEFLVSFYNNEISEKSEIFDDQFSVERPDGSNFTLKIRSTKLEDSAMYFCASSGQGVQPQHFGDGTRLSIL.

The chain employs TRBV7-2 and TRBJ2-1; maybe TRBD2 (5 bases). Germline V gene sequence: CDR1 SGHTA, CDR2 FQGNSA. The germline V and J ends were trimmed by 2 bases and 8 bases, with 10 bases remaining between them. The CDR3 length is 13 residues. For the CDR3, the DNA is TGTGCCAGCAGCTTAACTCGGCGGGATGAGCAGTTCTTC. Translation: CASSLTRRDEQFF.

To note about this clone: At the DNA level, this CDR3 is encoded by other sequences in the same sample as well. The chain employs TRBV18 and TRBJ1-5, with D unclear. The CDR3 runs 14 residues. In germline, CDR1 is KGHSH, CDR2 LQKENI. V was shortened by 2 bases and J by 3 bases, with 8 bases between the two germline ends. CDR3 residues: CASSPGLDNQPQHF. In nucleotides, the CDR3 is TGTGCCAGCTCACCAGGTTTGGACAATCAGCCCCAGCATTTT.

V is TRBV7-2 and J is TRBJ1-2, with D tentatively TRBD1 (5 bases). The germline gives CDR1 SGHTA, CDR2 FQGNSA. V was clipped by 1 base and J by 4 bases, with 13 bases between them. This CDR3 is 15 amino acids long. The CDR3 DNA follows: TGTGCCAGCAGCTTAGTCCCGGGGGACGGCTATGGCTACACCTTC. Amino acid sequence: CASSLVPGDGYGYTF.

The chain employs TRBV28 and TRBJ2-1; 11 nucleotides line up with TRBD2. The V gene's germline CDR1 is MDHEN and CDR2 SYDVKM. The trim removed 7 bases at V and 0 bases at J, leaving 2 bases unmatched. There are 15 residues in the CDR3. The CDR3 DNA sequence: TGTGCCAGCACCCTAGCGGGAGGCTCCTACAATGAGCAGTTCTTC. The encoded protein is CASTLAGGSYNEQFF. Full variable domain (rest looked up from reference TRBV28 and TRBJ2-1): DVKVTQSSRYLVKRTGEKVFLECVQDMDHENMFWYRQDPGLGLRLIYFSYDVKMKEKGDIPEGYSVSREKKERFSLILESASTNQTSMYLCASTLAGGSYNEQFFGPGTRLTVL.

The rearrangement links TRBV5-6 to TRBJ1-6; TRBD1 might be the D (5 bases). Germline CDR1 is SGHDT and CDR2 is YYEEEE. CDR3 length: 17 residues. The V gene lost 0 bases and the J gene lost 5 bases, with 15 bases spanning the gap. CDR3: CASSLAKGRKHNSPLHF. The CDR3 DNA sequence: TGTGCCAGCAGCTTGGCCAAGGGACGGAAACATAATTCACCCCTCCACTTT.

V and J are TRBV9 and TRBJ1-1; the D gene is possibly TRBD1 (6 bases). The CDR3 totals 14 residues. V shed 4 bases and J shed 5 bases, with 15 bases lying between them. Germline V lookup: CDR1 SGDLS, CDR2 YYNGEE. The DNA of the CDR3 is TGTGCCAGCAGCCTTCGACAGGAGGGGACTGAAGCTTTCTTT. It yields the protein CASSLRQEGTEAFF. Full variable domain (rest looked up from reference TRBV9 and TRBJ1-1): DSGVTQTPKHLITATGQRVTLRCSPRSGDLSVYWYQQSLDQGLQFLIQYYNGEERAKGNILERFSAQQFPDLHSELNLSSLELGDSALYFCASSLRQEGTEAFFGQGTRLTVV.

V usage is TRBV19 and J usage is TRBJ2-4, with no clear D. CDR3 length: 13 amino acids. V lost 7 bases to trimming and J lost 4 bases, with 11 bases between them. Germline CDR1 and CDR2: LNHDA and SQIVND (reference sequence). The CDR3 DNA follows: TGTGCCAGTACTGGGTATAGTAAAAACATTCAGTACTTC. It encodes CASTGYSKNIQYF.

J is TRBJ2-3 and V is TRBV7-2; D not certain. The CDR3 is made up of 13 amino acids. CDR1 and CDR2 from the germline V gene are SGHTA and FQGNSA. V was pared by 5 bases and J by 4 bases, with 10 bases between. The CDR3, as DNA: TGTGCCAGCAGCCACATTGGGGCAGATACGCAGTATTTT. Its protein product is CASSHIGADTQYF.